Shown below are 22 T cell receptor beta chains from a single sample sequenced in a study of beta chain features in type 1 diabetes. Of the isolated RNA, all was reverse transcribed, and so the sequenced material was expressed TCRB transcripts. Sequenced by immunoSEQ multiplex PCR; TCRdb stores in-frame clones only, minus some. The sample carries about 160,000 clones, 7% to 10% recorded once. Sequencing input: central memory CD4+ T cells from blood. All receptors derive from a woman in her late teens or twenties in good health.

This clone was detected only a few times. The chain employs TRBV19 and TRBJ1-2, with 7 bases lining up with TRBD1. Germline V lookup: CDR1 LNHDA, CDR2 SQIVND (reference sequence). With 7 bases clipped from V and 4 bases from J, the junction kept 3 bases outside the gene matches. This CDR3 is 12 amino acids long. The DNA for the CDR3 is TGTGCCAGTAATCGACAGGGCTATGGCTACACCTTC. Its protein is CASNRQGYGYTF.

This clone was recorded a few times. The rearrangement links TRBV5-1 to TRBJ2-1; no firm D call. This CDR3 contains 16 residues. Trimming left V 0 bases short and J 0 bases short, with 10 bases between. Germline CDR1 SGHRS, CDR2 YFSETQ. The CDR3 sequence is CASSLAGGYSYNEQFF. The CDR3 bases are TGCGCCAGCAGCTTGGCCGGTGGTTACTCCTACAATGAGCAGTTCTTC.

This rearrangement joins TRBV5-1 to TRBJ2-7; TRBD1 matches 8 bases. The J segment lost 3 bases and the V segment lost 4 bases, leaving 9 bases of the junction unmatched. Germline V lookup: CDR1 SGHRS, CDR2 YFSETQ. CDR3 length: 15 residues. CDR3 sequence reads: CASSPDGTGHYEQYF. The CDR3, as DNA: TGCGCCAGCAGCCCCGACGGGACAGGACACTACGAGCAGTACTTC.

The rearrangement joins TRBV4-1 to TRBJ1-1, with 8 bases fitting TRBD1. After removal of 5 bases from V and 2 bases from J, the junction contained 7 bases not matched to a gene. This CDR3 has 15 amino acids. CDR1 and CDR2 (germline): MGHRA, YSYEKL. DNA for the CDR3: TGCGCCAGCAGCTCCGGACAGGGACCAAACACTGAAGCTTTCTTT. Residues: CASSSGQGPNTEAFF.

To note about this clone: Compared with germline, one end of the junction differs, possibly owing to a read error. The J gene is TRBJ2-5, the V gene TRBV5-1, with 7 bases that match TRBD1. The CDR3 is 15 amino acids. Germline V gene data show CDR1 as SGHRS and CDR2 as YFSETQ. This CDR3 is CASSLDTGDQGTQYF. For the CDR3, the DNA is TGCGCCAGCAGCTTGGACACAGGGGATCAAGGGACCCAGTACTTC. The full variable domain, in which reference TRBV5-1 and TRBJ2-5 provide the parts outside the CDR3, is KAGVTQTPRYLIKTRGQQVTLSCSPISGHRSVSWYQQTPGQGLQFLFEYFSETQRNKGNFPGRFSGRQFSNSRSEMNVSTLELGDSALYLCASSLDTGDQGTQYFGPGTRLLVL.

V usage is TRBV11-3 and J usage is TRBJ2-7, with D perhaps TRBD2 (6 bases). Germline CDR1 SGHNT, CDR2 YENEEA. The CDR3 covers 14 residues. The V and J ends lost 4 bases and 2 bases respectively, with 12 bases between them. CDR3 bases: TGTGCCAGCAGCTCCACGGGACTTCCCTACGAGCAGTACTTC. Its translation is CASSSTGLPYEQYF.

There are a few counts of this clone. The chain uses TRBV27 and TRBJ1-2, with 7 bases aligning to TRBD1. The ends lost 3 bases at V and 6 bases at J; junction bases unmatched: 7. Looked up from germline, CDR1 is MNHEY and CDR2 is SMNVEV (reference sequence). The CDR3 sequence is 14 residues long. CDR3 nucleotide sequence: TGTGCCAGCAGTTTGGAGGGGGCCGGGGATGGCTACACCTTC. Its protein product is CASSLEGAGDGYTF.

This clone was counted only a few times. The V and J genes are TRBV10-3 and TRBJ1-5; D gene unclear. The CDR3 contains 14 residues. V was clipped by 5 bases and J by 4 bases, with 12 bases between them. Germline V CDR1 and CDR2: ENHRY, SYGVKD. This CDR3 is CAISPRGENQPQHF. The CDR3, as DNA: TGTGCCATCAGTCCTCGCGGGGAGAATCAGCCCCAGCATTTT.

The CDR3 region is CASSIASHRNSYEQYF. The CDR3 nucleotides read TGTGCCAGTAGTATCGCTAGTCACCGGAACTCCTACGAGCAGTACTTC. The chain joins TRBV19 to TRBJ2-7; no clear D. V lost 3 bases and J lost 0, with 15 bases in between. CDR1 is LNHDA and CDR2 is SQIVND in the germline V gene (reference sequence). This CDR3 contains 16 residues.

This clone was observed a few times. This chain joins TRBV2 and TRBJ1-5; 9 nucleotides align to TRBD1. The germline CDR1 and CDR2 sequences are SNHLY and FYNNEI. V was clipped by 6 bases and J by 5 bases; unmatched bases: 11. This CDR3 spans 16 amino acids. CDR3: CASRQRQGQGDQPQHF. DNA of the CDR3: TGTGCCAGCAGACAACGGCAGGGACAGGGAGATCAGCCCCAGCATTTT.

This clone was detected only a few times. This chain joins TRBV29-1 and TRBJ2-3, with TRBD1 matching over 8 bases. Germline-derived CDR1 and CDR2 are SQVTM and ANQGSEA. V dropped 6 bases and J dropped 1; count of bases not matched to a gene: 12. The CDR3 is made up of 16 amino acids. CDR3 in DNA: TGCAGCGTCCCAAATCTGGGACAGGTAGGCACAGATACGCAGTATTTT. This codes for CSVPNLGQVGTDTQYF.

J is TRBJ1-3 and V is TRBV6-5; 7 bases agree with TRBD1. The CDR3 contains 13 residues. The V gene's germline CDR1 is MNHEY and CDR2 SVGAGI. J was trimmed by 4 bases and V by 8 bases; bases with no gene match: 5. CDR3 region: CASLDRSGNTIYF. The CDR3 nucleotides are TGTGCCAGCCTGGACAGGTCCGGAAACACCATATATTTT.

This clone was counted ten times or more. This sequence joins TRBV9 and TRBJ2-5; no firm D call. Germline assignment: CDR1 SGDLS and CDR2 YYNGEE. The V end lost 0 bases, the J end lost 4 bases, and 13 bases lay between the germline ends. The CDR3 runs to 15 residues. The chain's CDR3 is CASSVGSFTVETQYF. Written as DNA, the CDR3 is TGTGCCAGCAGCGTAGGGTCGTTTACGGTAGAGACCCAGTACTTC.

The table lists this clone with a few counts. The chain employs TRBV25-1 and TRBJ2-1; TRBD2 agrees at 11 bases. The V segment lost 5 bases and the J segment 10 bases; nucleotides outside the gene matches: 10. Germline V gives CDR1 MGHDK, CDR2 SYGVNS. The CDR3 runs 15 residues. The CDR3 protein is CASSKSLAGVREQFF. The CDR3, as DNA: TGTGCCAGCAGTAAGTCACTAGCGGGAGTTCGGGAGCAGTTCTTC.

The chain carries TRBV13 and TRBJ1-2; TRBD1 matches at 7 bases. Germline CDR1 and CDR2: PRHDT and FYEKMQ (reference sequence). The CDR3 extends over 15 amino acids. The V segment lost 3 bases and the J segment 7 bases; nucleotides outside the gene matches: 11. Here the CDR3 DNA reads TGTGCCAGCAGCTTCGGGGGACAGTCAACTGGTGGCTACACCTTC. Its protein product is CASSFGGQSTGGYTF.

The chain recombines TRBV4-1 with TRBJ2-1; 7 bases line up with TRBD2. J was trimmed by 4 bases and V by 1 base; bases with no gene match: 7. Germline V gene sequence: CDR1 MGHRA, CDR2 YSYEKL. The CDR3 contains 16 residues. CDR3 protein: CASSQVRLAVYNEQFF. The CDR3 coding sequence is TGCGCCAGCAGCCAAGTTAGGCTAGCGGTATACAATGAGCAGTTCTTC.

The chain joins TRBV9 to TRBJ1-2, with 9 bases identical to TRBD1. There are 12 residues in the CDR3. V gave up 8 bases and J gave up 8 bases; unmatched junction bases: 7. Germline loops: CDR1 SGDLS, CDR2 YYNGEE. The CDR3 DNA reads as TGTGCCAGAATACAGGGGGCTCGCGGCTACACCTTC. Translated: CARIQGARGYTF. Combining the CDR3 with reference TRBV9 and TRBJ1-2 gives the whole variable domain DSGVTQTPKHLITATGQRVTLRCSPRSGDLSVYWYQQSLDQGLQFLIQYYNGEERAKGNILERFSAQQFPDLHSELNLSSLELGDSALYFCARIQGARGYTFGSGTRLTVV.

In its sample, this clone was seen a few times. The rearrangement links TRBV5-4 to TRBJ2-7; possible D gene TRBD1, 7 bases. Germline lookup yields CDR1 SGHNT and CDR2 YYREEE (reference sequence). Trimming removed 0 bases from V and 11 bases from J, with 12 bases in between. This CDR3 region has 12 residues. This chain's CDR3 is CASSLAGGGEYF. The CDR3 DNA is TGTGCCAGCAGCTTGGCCGGAGGGGGCGAGTACTTC. The full variable domain, its missing parts supplied by reference TRBV5-4 and TRBJ2-7, is ETGVTQSPTHLIKTRGQQVTLRCSSQSGHNTVSWYQQALGQGPQFIFQYYREEENGRGNFPPRFSGLQFPNYSSELNVNALELDDSALYLCASSLAGGGEYFGPGTRLTVT.

This chain joins TRBV15 and TRBJ1-1; D gene uncertain. The CDR3 totals 15 residues. V gave up 3 bases and J gave up 4 bases, with 15 bases separating them. Germline V lookup: CDR1 LNHNV, CDR2 YYDKDF (reference sequence). CDR3 sequence (DNA): TGTGCCACCAGCAGCTCCGCGGCAGTGGGCACTGAAGCTTTCTTT. Amino acid sequence: CATSSSAAVGTEAFF. The full variable domain, completed using reference TRBV15 and TRBJ1-1, is DAMVIQNPRYQVTQFGKPVTLSCSQTLNHNVMYWYQQKSSQAPKLLFHYYDKDFNNEADTPDNFQSRRPNTSFCFLDIRSPGLGDTAMYLCATSSSAAVGTEAFFGQGTRLTVV.

This clone occurred a few times. The chain is built from TRBV11-3 and TRBJ2-2; possible D gene TRBD1, 5 bases. The ends were cut back, 1 base at V and 6 bases at J, with 6 bases in the middle. The germline V gene encodes CDR1 SGHNT and CDR2 YENEEA. The length of the CDR3 is 13 residues. CDR3 amino acids: CASSLARAGELFF. CDR3 in DNA: TGTGCCAGCAGCTTAGCCAGGGCCGGGGAGCTGTTTTTT.

This clone was counted a few times. The V and J genes are TRBV5-1 and TRBJ1-1, with TRBD1 matching 7 bases. The ends lost 3 bases at V and 4 bases at J; junction bases unmatched: 6. The CDR3 is 14 amino acids. Looked up from germline, CDR1 is SGHRS and CDR2 is YFSETQ. This chain's CDR3 is CASSSDRTVTEAFF. The CDR3 DNA reads TGCGCCAGCAGCTCGGACAGGACGGTCACTGAAGCTTTCTTT.

This clone was seen only a few times. This sequence joins TRBV5-1 and TRBJ2-2; 9 bases are a match to TRBD1. Germline CDR1 reads SGHRS; CDR2 reads YFSETQ. V shed 6 bases, J shed 5 bases, and the junction held 5 bases outside the gene matches. This CDR3 contains 14 residues. The CDR3 region has the DNA TGCGCCAGCAAGGGACAGGGTATAACCGGGGAGCTGTTTTTT. Translating gives CASKGQGITGELFF.